This T cell receptor (beta chain) was sequenced for a study of T cells after posttransplantation cyclophosphamide (TCRdb year 2016). For the wider study: Using TRB sequencing, the study followed how the T cell repertoire reconstituted after myeloablative bone marrow transplantation in which posttransplantation cyclophosphamide served as GVHD prophylaxis. Blood from all 35 or so PTCy patients who had 1-year posttransplant specimens underwent TRB sequencing. Antigen receptor sequencing covered samples from some 36 PTCy-treated patients and fewer than 20 of their related bone marrow donors. Up to 3 additional blood samples from 2 to 5.2 years after transplant were also TRB-sequenced in 3 patients, as was pretransplant blood from several patients. Because TRA and TRB clonality correlated tightly in 10 or so samples, later TCR analyses were limited to TRB. Public TRB sequences were queried against a database of over 3,500 sequences associated with responses to pathogens, tumor antigens, self-antigens and alloantigens. What the work shows at the level of the full study, not this receptor alone: The TRB repertoires of T cells infiltrating skin or GI tract showed only limited overlap with the TRB repertoires of T cells in blood. Across about 40 patients, TRB clonality was highly associated with recipient CMV seropositivity and CMV reactivation, and PTCy diversity was similar to diversity in CNI/methotrexate controls. Donor-recipient similarity was low at 1-2 months but rose over the first year, and later blood repertoires were often dominated by donor CD8+ memory clones.

Note on this clone: Its antigen is currently not known. No per-base quality is available; no much larger clone lies one base away.

The treatment or condition tag for this specimen amounts to: high-dose cyclophosphamide on days +3 and +4 as single-agent GVHD prophylaxis. Patients in the PTCy group got busulfan and fludarabine conditioning, a marrow graft from a related or unrelated donor, and cyclophosphamide on days +3 and +4. The PTCy-treated patients were drawn from a prospective, multi-institutional clinical trial. Peripheral blood and bone marrow mononuclear cells were isolated by Ficoll-Hypaque density centrifugation and were cryopreserved. Measured from the cysteine to the phenylalanine, the CDR3 is 14 residues long. Of all the DNA, just the CDR3 is kept, 42 bases in frame from base 1. CDR1 and CDR2 are read off the germline V gene as ENHRY and SYGVKD. V sheds 11 bases and J sheds 7 bases, leaving 21 bases between their ends. Genomic DNA was used for TRB sequencing, which was performed with the immunoSEQ assay at survey resolution or with the hsTCRB kit. The authors' analysis ran thus. The immunoSEQ software handled the initial read processing, while the LymphoSeq R package was used for the repertoire analyses. Clonality was computed as 1 minus normalized Shannon entropy, and a Gini coefficient was also calculated for each TRB dataset. To infer phenotypes in unsorted samples, TRB sequences from sorted subsets of the recipient or donor were mapped onto the unsorted samples of the same recipient. The immuneACCESS repertoire file appears here via TCRdb, limited to in-frame rearrangements. These files lack a portion of the clones; in checked studies, under half of the deficit traces to unresolved V genes, and the cause of the others is not known. D and trimming come from the DNA, and the V and J calls and clone size come from that table. Here the sample has about 10,000 clones; around 84% occur a single time. About 15% of the sample is held by the ten biggest clonotypes.

The clonotype comes from a female patient between 40 and 55 years old who received an allogeneic stem cell transplant from a related donor, was CMV-positive, and had no GVHD. Once a transplant has taken place, some T cells may be donor derived. The rearranged segments are TRBV10-3 and TRBJ2-1; TRBD2 is perhaps the D gene, given 6 matching bases. The source was PBMCs, collected just over 1,900 days after a stem cell transplant with posttransplant cyclophosphamide. The CDR3: CAANAGTRGNEQFF. The DNA sequence is given as TGTGCCGCCAACGCTGGGACTCGGGGGAATGAGCAGTTCTTC.